This T cell receptor beta chain was sequenced for a study of spatial heterogeneity in lung cancer. The study's findings and limits: Counts of expanded alpha and beta TCRs within tumors tracked the tumor nonsynonymous mutation count.

Time point defined: sample taken at primary tumor resection. Germline V gene lookup returns CDR1 MNHNY and CDR2 SVGAGI (reference sequence). The CDR3 contains 13 residues. V was clipped by 5 bases and J by 3 bases, with 8 bases between them. One entry per CDR3 protein results from TCRdb running MiXCR on the 5' RACE reads. The sample includes just under 9,500 distinct CDR3 sequences, roughly 8.4% of them seen just once. This clonotype was detected many times. The antigen is unknown. The chain recombines TRBV6-6 with TRBJ1-5; no firm D call. This clonotype originated in a male donor with early-stage non-small cell lung cancer. The sample was lung tumor tissue, taken at surgery. The CDR3 loop is CASSEAYNQPQHF. In DNA, the CDR3 is TGTGCCAGCAGTGAAGCTTACAATCAGCCCCAGCATTTT.